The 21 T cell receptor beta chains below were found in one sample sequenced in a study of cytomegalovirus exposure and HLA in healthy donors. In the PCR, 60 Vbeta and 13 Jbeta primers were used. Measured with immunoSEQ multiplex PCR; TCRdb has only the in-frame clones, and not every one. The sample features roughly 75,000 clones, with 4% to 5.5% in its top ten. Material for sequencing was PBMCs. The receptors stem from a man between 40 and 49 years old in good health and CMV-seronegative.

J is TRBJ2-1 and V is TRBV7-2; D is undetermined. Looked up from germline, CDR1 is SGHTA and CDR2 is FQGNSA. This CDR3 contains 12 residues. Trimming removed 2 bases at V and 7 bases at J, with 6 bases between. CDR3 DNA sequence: TGTGCCAGCAGCTTATCGTTGAATGAGCAGTTCTTC. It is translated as CASSLSLNEQFF.

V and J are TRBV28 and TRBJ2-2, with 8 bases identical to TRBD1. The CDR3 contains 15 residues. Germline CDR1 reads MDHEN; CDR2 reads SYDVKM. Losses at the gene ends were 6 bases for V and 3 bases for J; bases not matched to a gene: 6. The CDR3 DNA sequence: TGTGCCAGCAGACAGACAGGGGTCGACACCGGGGAGCTGTTTTTT. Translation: CASRQTGVDTGELFF.

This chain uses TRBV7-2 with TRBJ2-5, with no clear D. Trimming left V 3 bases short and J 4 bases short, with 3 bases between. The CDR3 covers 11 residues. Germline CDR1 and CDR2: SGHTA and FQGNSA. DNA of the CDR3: TGTGCCAGCAGCTTCGTAGAGACCCAGTACTTC. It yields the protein CASSFVETQYF.

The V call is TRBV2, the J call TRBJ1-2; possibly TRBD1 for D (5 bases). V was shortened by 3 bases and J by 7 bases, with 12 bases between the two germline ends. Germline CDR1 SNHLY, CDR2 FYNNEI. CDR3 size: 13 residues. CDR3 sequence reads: CASSETDEVGYTF. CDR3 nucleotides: TGTGCCAGCAGTGAGACAGATGAAGTTGGCTACACCTTC.

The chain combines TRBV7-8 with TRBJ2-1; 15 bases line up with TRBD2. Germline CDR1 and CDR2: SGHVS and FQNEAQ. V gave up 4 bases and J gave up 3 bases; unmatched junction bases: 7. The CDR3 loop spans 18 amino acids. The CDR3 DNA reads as TGTGCCAGCAGCTCGGGACTAGCGGGAGGTTTGGTCTACAATGAGCAGTTCTTC. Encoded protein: CASSSGLAGGLVYNEQFF.

This chain's CDR3 is CASSFDRGLVYEQYF. CDR3 DNA sequence: TGCGCCAGCAGCTTCGACAGGGGGCTTGTCTACGAGCAGTACTTC. The rearrangement joins TRBV5-1 to TRBJ2-7, with TRBD1 matching 10 bases. V gave up 2 bases and J gave up 3 bases; unmatched junction bases: 5. Germline V gives CDR1 SGHRS, CDR2 YFSETQ. The CDR3 contains 15 residues.

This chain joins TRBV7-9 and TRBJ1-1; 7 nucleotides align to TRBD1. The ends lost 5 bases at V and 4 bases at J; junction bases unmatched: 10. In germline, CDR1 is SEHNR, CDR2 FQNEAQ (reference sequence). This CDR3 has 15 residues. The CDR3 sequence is CASSGRDSQSTEAFF. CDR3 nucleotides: TGTGCCAGCAGCGGGCGGGACAGCCAGAGCACTGAAGCTTTCTTT.

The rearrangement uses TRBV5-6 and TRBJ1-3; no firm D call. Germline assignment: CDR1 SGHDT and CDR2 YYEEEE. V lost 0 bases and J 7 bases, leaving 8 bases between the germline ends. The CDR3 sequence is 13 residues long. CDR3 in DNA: TGTGCCAGCAGCTTGGTCGGAGTCAACACCATATATTTT. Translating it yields CASSLVGVNTIYF. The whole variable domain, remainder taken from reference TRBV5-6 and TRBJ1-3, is DAGVTQSPTHLIKTRGQQVTLRCSPKSGHDTVSWYQQALGQGPQFIFQYYEEEERQRGNFPDRFSGHQFPNYSSELNVNALLLGDSALYLCASSLVGVNTIYFGEGSWLTVV.

This CDR3 is CASSLVSGGDTQYF. Written as DNA, the CDR3 is TGTGCCAGCAGCTTAGTTTCTGGGGGGGATACGCAGTATTTT. J is TRBJ2-3 and V is TRBV7-8, with TRBD2 as a possible D gene (6 bases). V was cut by 1 base and J by 6 bases, with 11 bases left in between. This CDR3 is 14 amino acids long. The germline gives CDR1 SGHVS, CDR2 FQNEAQ. The full variable domain, with the rest looked up from reference TRBV7-8 and TRBJ2-3, is GAGVSQSPRYKVAKRGQDVALRCDPISGHVSLFWYQQALGQGPEFLTYFQNEAQLDKSGLPSDRFFAERPEGSVSTLKIQRTQQEDSAVYLCASSLVSGGDTQYFGPGTRLTVL.

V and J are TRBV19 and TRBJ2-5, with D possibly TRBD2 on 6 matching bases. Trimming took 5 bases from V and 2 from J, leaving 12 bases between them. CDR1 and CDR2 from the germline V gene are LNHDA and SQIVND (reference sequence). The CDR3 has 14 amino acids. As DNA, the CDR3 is TGTGCCAGTAGTTTCGGGACTTCGCAAGAGACCCAGTACTTC. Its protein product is CASSFGTSQETQYF.

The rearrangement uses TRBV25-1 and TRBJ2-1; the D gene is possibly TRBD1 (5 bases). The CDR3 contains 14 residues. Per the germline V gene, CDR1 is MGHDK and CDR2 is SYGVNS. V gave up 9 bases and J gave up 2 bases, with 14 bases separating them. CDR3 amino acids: CASVDTNTYNEQFF. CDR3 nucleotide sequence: TGTGCCAGTGTGGACACCAATACCTACAATGAGCAGTTCTTC.

CDR3 protein: CASSLAGTGAGNQPQHF. The CDR3 coding sequence is TGTGCCAGCAGCTTAGCCGGGACAGGCGCAGGCAATCAGCCCCAGCATTTT. The chain links TRBV11-2 to TRBJ1-5; TRBD1 matches at 8 bases. Unmatched junction bases numbered 7, after V lost 1 base and J lost 2 bases. Germline V lookup: CDR1 SGHAT, CDR2 FQNNGV. This CDR3 spans 17 amino acids.

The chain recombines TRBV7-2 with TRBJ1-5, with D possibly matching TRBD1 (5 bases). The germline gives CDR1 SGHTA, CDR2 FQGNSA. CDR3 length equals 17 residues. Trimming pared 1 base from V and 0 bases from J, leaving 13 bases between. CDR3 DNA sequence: TGTGCCAGCAGCTTAGATGGGGGGGTTTATAGCAATCAGCCCCAGCATTTT. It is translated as CASSLDGGVYSNQPQHF.

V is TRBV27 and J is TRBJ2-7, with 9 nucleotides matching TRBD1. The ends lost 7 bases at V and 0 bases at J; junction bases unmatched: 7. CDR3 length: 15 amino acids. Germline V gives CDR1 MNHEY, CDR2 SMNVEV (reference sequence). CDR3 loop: CASNPRGQGSYEQYF. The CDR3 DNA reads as TGTGCCAGCAACCCTCGGGGACAGGGCTCCTACGAGCAGTACTTC.

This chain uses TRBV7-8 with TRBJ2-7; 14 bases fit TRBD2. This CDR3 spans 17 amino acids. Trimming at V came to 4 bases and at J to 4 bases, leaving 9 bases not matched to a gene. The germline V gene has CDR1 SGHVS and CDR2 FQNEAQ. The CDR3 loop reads CASSSWTSGGLIYEQYF. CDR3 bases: TGTGCCAGCAGCTCTTGGACTAGCGGGGGGCTCATTTACGAGCAGTACTTC.

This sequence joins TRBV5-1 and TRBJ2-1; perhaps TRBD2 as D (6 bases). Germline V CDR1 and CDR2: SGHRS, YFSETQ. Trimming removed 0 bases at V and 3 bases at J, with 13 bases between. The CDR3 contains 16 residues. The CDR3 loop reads CASSLVRDSDYNEQFF. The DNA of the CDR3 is TGCGCCAGCAGCTTGGTTCGGGACTCGGACTACAATGAGCAGTTCTTC. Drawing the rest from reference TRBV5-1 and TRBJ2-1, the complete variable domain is KAGVTQTPRYLIKTRGQQVTLSCSPISGHRSVSWYQQTPGQGLQFLFEYFSETQRNKGNFPGRFSGRQFSNSRSEMNVSTLELGDSALYLCASSLVRDSDYNEQFFGPGTRLTVL.

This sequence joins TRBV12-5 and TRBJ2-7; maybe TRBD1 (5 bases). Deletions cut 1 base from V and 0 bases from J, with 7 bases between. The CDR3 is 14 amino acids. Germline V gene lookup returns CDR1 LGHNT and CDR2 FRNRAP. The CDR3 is CASGLGQSSYEQYF. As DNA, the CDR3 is TGTGCTAGTGGTTTGGGACAGAGCTCCTACGAGCAGTACTTC.

Written as DNA, the CDR3 is TGTGCCAGCAGCCTGGGGACTAGGGGGGATACGCAGTATTTT. It codes for CASSLGTRGDTQYF. The rearrangement joins TRBV7-2 to TRBJ2-3; 8 bases agree with TRBD2. Germline V CDR1 and CDR2: SGHTA, FQGNSA. J lost 6 bases, V lost 5 bases, and 7 bases had no gene match. This CDR3 is built from 14 residues.

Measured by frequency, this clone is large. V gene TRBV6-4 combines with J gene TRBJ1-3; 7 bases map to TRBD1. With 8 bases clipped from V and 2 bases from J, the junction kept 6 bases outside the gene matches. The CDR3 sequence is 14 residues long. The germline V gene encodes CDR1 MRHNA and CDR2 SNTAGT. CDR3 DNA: TGTGCCAGCGCGACAGGGAGAGCTGGAAACACCATATATTTT. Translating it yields CASATGRAGNTIYF.

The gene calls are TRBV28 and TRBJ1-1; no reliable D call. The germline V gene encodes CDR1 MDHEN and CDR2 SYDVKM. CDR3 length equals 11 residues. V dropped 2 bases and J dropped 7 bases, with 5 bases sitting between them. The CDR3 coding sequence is TGTGCCAGCAGTTTAACTCGTGAAGCTTTCTTT. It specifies CASSLTREAFF.

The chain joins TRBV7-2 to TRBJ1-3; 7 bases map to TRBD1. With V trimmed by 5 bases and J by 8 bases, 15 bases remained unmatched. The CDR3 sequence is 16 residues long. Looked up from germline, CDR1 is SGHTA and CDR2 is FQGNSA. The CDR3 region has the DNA TGTGCCAGCAGCCTGAGGAGGGGGCTCCAAGGTGACACCATATATTTT. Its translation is CASSLRRGLQGDTIYF. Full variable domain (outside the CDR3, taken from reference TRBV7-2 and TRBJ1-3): GAGVSQSPSNKVTEKGKDVELRCDPISGHTALYWYRQSLGQGLEFLIYFQGNSAPDKSGLPSDRFSAERTGGSVSTLTIQRTQQEDSAVYLCASSLRRGLQGDTIYFGEGSWLTVV.